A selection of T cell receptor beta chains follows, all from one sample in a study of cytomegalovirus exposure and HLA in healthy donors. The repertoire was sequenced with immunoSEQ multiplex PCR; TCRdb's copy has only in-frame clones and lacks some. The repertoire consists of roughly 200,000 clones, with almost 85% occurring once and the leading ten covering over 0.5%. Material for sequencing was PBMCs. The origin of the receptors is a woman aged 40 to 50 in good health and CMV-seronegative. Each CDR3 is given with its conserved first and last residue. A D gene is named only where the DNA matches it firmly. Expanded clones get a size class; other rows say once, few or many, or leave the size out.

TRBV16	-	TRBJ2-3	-	CASSQSRQADTQYF	TGTGCCAGCAGCCAATCTCGACAAGCAGATACGCAGTATTTT
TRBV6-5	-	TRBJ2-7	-	CASSPAGLPDYEQYF	TGTGCCAGCAGTCCCGCGGGGCTACCCGATTACGAGCAGTACTTC
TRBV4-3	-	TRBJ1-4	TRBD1	CASSQDREGAYEKLFF	TGCGCCAGCAGCCAAGATCGGGAGGGGGCATATGAAAAACTGTTTTTT
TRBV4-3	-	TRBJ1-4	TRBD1	CASSQEIWDRGGEKLFF	TGCGCCAGCAGCCAAGAGATTTGGGACAGGGGCGGTGAAAAACTGTTTTTT
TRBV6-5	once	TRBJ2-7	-	CASSSQGRVDYEQYF	TGTGCCAGCAGTTCGCAGGGGAGAGTGGACTACGAGCAGTACTTC
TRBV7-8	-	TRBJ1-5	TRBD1	CASSLAQGAGNQPQHF	TGTGCCAGCAGCTTAGCCCAGGGGGCAGGCAATCAGCCCCAGCATTTT
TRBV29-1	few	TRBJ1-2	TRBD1	CSVEEEGQGLYGYTF	TGCAGCGTTGAAGAAGAGGGACAGGGCCTCTATGGCTACACCTTC
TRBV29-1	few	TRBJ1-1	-	CSVDSGSWNTEAFF	TGCAGCGTTGACTCAGGGTCGTGGAACACTGAAGCTTTCTTT
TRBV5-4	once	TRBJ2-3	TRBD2	CASSFTTSGGGTQYF	TGTGCCAGCAGCTTTACTACTAGCGGGGGAGGTACGCAGTATTTT
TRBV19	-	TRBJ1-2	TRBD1	CASSIRDRGLLNYGYTF	TGTGCCAGTAGTATCCGGGACAGGGGGCTTCTCAACTATGGCTACACCTTC
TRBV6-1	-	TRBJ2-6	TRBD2	CASSGRGIGANVLTF	TGTGCCAGCAGCGGGCGGGGGATTGGGGCCAACGTCCTGACTTTC
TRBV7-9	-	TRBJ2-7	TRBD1	CSSSLWDRGGHEQYF	TGTTCCAGCAGCTTGTGGGACAGGGGAGGTCACGAGCAGTACTTC
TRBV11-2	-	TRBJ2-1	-	CASSLSTGYEQFF	TGTGCCAGCAGCTTATCGACTGGCTATGAGCAGTTCTTC
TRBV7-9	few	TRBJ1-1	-	CASSPRENTEAFF	TGTGCCAGCAGCCCGCGCGAGAACACTGAAGCTTTCTTT
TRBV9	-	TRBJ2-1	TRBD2	CASSSQGGGGAYNEQFF	TGTGCCAGCAGCTCCCAAGGGGGCGGGGGGGCTTACAATGAGCAGTTCTTC
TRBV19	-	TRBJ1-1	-	CASSMVFQGTEAFF	TGTGCCAGTAGTATGGTCTTTCAGGGGACTGAAGCTTTCTTT
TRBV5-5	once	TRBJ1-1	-	CASSLRSTEAFF	TGTGCCAGCAGCTTGCGGTCCACTGAAGCTTTCTTT
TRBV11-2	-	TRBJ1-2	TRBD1	CASSGGQGIGYTF	TGTGCCAGCAGCGGGGGACAGGGGATCGGCTACACCTTC
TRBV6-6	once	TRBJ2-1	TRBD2	CASRATSRTYEQFF	TGTGCCAGCAGAGCGACTAGCAGGACGTATGAGCAGTTCTTC
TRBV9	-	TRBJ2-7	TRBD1	CASSVGGQNYEQYF	TGTGCCAGCAGCGTAGGGGGACAGAATTACGAGCAGTACTTC
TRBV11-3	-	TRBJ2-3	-	CASSLIGGTDTQYF	TGTGCCAGCAGCCTCATAGGGGGCACAGATACGCAGTATTTT
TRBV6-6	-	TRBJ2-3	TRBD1	CASSSQGLEDTQYF	TGTGCCAGCAGTTCACAGGGGCTTGAGGATACGCAGTATTTT
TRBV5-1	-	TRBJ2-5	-	CASSQGKETQYF	TGCGCCAGCTCCCAGGGGAAGGAGACCCAGTACTTC
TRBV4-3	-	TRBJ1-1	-	CASSQGGAGGTEAFF	TGCGCCAGCAGCCAGGGGGGGGCGGGAGGCACTGAAGCTTTCTTT
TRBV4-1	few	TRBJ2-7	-	CASRRGDSDEQYF	TGCGCCAGCAGACGCGGGGACTCGGACGAGCAGTACTTC
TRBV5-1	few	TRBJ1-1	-	CASSGFLVGETEAFF	TGCGCCAGCAGCGGTTTCTTGGTCGGGGAAACTGAAGCTTTCTTT
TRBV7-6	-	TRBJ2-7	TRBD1	CASSLQQGSYEQYF	TGTGCCAGCAGCTTACAACAGGGGTCCTACGAGCAGTACTTC
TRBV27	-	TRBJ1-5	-	CASSLRGQGQPQHF	TGTGCCAGCAGTTTACGTGGGCAGGGTCAGCCCCAGCATTTT
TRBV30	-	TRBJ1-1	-	CAWSASGMLLEAFF	TGTGCCTGGAGCGCTTCCGGTATGTTACTTGAAGCTTTCTTT
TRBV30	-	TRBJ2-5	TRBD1	CAWTSTGPETQYF	TGTGCCTGGACCTCGACAGGGCCCGAGACCCAGTACTTC
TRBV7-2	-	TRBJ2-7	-	CASSLEGLLYEQYF	TGTGCCAGCAGCTTAGAGGGACTTCTTTACGAGCAGTACTTC
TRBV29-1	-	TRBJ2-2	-	CSAGAGANTGELFF	TGCAGCGCGGGGGCGGGAGCCAACACCGGGGAGCTGTTTTTT
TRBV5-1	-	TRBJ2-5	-	CASSLVGGRPQETQYF	TGCGCCAGCAGCTTGGTTGGGGGCCGGCCCCAAGAGACCCAGTACTTC
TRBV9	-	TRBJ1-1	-	CASSVDAGLGTEAFF	TGTGCCAGCAGCGTAGACGCAGGGTTGGGGACTGAAGCTTTCTTT
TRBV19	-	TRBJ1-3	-	CASSRRDTIYF	TGTGCCAGTAGCCGTCGGGACACCATATATTTT
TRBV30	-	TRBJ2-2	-	CAWSVTRGTGELFF	TGTGCCTGGAGTGTAACCAGGGGAACCGGGGAGCTGTTTTTT
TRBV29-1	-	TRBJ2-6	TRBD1	CSATTRRDRCSGANVLTF	TGCAGCGCCACTACACGCAGGGACAGGTGCTCTGGGGCCAACGTCCTGACTTTC
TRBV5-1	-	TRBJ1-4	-	CASSLGKGGKLFF	TGCGCCAGCAGCTTAGGAAAGGGAGGGAAACTGTTTTTT
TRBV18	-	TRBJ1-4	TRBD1	CASSPKDRGIYEKLFF	TGTGCCAGCTCACCGAAGGACAGGGGAATTTATGAAAAACTGTTTTTT
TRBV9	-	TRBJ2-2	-	CASSVPQGNTGELFF	TGTGCCAGCAGCGTTCCTCAGGGGAACACCGGGGAGCTGTTTTTT
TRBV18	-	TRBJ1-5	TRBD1	CASSVSGGDQPQHF	TGTGCCAGCTCAGTTTCAGGGGGCGATCAGCCCCAGCATTTT
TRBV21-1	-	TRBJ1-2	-	CASSKAGTEAVEGYTF	TGTGCCAGCAGCAAAGCCGGGACAGAAGCGGTTGAAGGCTACACCTTC
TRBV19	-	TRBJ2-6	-	CASKNRDSGANVLTF	TGTGCCAGTAAGAACAGGGACTCTGGGGCCAACGTCCTGACTTTC
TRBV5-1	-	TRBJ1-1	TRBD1	CASSSTKGQLNTEAFF	TGCGCCAGCAGCTCGACCAAGGGACAGTTGAACACTGAAGCTTTCTTT
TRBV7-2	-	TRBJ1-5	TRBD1	CASSSTGRYQPQHF	TGTGCCAGCAGCTCGACAGGGCGCTATCAGCCCCAGCATTTT
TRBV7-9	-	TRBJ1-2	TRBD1	CASSSRQGAKGYGYTF	TGTGCCAGCAGCTCCCGACAGGGGGCGAAGGGCTATGGCTACACCTTC
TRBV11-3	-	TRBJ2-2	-	CASSFETLSKNTGELFF	TGTGCCAGCAGCTTTGAGACTTTAAGCAAGAACACCGGGGAGCTGTTTTTT